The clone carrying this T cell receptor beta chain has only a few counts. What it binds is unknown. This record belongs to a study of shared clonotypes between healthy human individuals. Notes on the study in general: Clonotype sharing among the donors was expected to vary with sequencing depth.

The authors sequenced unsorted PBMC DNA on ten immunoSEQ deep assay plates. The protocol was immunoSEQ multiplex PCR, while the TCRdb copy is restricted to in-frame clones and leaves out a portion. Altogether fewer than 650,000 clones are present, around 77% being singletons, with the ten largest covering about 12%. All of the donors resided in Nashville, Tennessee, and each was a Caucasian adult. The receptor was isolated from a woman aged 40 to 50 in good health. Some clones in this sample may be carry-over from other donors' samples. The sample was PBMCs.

The CDR3 nucleotides are TGTGCCAGCAGTGACCAAAATTCAAACGAATGGATCTACGAGCAGTACTTC. Translating it yields CASSDQNSNEWIYEQYF. J is TRBJ2-7 and V is TRBV6-4; D remains unclear. Per the germline V gene, CDR1 is MRHNA and CDR2 is SNTAGT. CDR3 size: 17 residues. V dropped 2 bases and J dropped 3 bases, with 20 bases sitting between them.